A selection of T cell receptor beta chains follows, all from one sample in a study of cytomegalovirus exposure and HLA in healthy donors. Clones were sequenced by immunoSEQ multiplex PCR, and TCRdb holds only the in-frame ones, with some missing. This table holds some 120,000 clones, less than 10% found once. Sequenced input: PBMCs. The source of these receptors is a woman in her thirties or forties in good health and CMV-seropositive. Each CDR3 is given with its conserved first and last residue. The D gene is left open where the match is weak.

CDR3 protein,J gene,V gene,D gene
CASSLATGILGWNTEAFF,TRBJ1-1,TRBV5-1,-
CAWGGQGVTEAFF,TRBJ1-1,TRBV30,TRBD1
CSVGETVNNEQFF,TRBJ2-1,TRBV29-1,-
CASSFLGGEAFF,TRBJ1-1,TRBV28,-
CASSLGQNYGYTF,TRBJ1-2,TRBV5-1,-
CASSQPGGGPSSAIDEQYF,TRBJ2-7,TRBV7-8,TRBD2
CASSFGDIDSYEQYF,TRBJ2-7,TRBV7-6,-
CASSMQISNQPQHF,TRBJ1-5,TRBV19,-
CASSQDGSGGENEQYF,TRBJ2-7,TRBV4-1,TRBD1
CASSEALGQTNEKLFF,TRBJ1-4,TRBV6-1,TRBD1
CASSVSSGGSYEQYF,TRBJ2-7,TRBV7-8,TRBD2
CASRGTGGLGYTF,TRBJ1-2,TRBV11-2,TRBD1
CASSLDRSNYEQYF,TRBJ2-7,TRBV7-6,-
CASSQDLGEGTNTEAFF,TRBJ1-1,TRBV14,-